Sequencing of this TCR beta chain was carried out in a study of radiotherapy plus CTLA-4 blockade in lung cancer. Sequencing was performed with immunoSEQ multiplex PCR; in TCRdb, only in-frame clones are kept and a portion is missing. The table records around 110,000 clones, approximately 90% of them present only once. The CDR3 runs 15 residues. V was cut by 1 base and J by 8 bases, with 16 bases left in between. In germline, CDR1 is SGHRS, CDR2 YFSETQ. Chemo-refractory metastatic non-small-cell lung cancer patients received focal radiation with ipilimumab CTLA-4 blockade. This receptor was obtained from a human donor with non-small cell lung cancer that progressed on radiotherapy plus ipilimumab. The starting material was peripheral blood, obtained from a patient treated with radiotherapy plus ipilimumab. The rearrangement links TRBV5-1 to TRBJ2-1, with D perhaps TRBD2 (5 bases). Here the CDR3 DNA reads TGCGCCAGCAGCTTGTCCGGGAAGGACCGTTATGAGCAGTTCTTC. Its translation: CASSLSGKDRYEQFF.